Reported below is one T cell receptor beta chain. Its antigen is currently unknown. The assay was immunoSEQ multiplex PCR, and TCRdb's table has in-frame clones only and misses some. The table includes fewer than 100,000 clones, roughly 87% detected once. The V segment lost 5 bases and the J segment 10 bases; nucleotides outside the gene matches: 13. Per germline, CDR1 SEHNR and CDR2 FQNEAQ (reference sequence). The CDR3 sequence is 16 residues long. The entry originates in a study of T cells in localized non-small cell lung cancer. Findings and limits, study-wide: Clonality of T cells reached its maximum in uninvolved adjacent lung, surpassing tumor. Sequencing was restricted to one tumor region; therefore, heterogeneity remains possible. Median detection of top 100 tumor clones in adjacent lung was around 57 clones. Longer overall survival accompanied higher blood T cell density.

Sequencing used peripheral blood, obtained before any cancer treatment. The V call is TRBV7-9, the J call TRBJ1-6, with TRBD1 matching over 8 bases. This sequence was found in a man between 40 and 70 years old with stage I squamous cell lung carcinoma. The CDR3 DNA is TGTGCCAGCAGCGAAAGATCAGGGGGCGCAGCCTCACCCCTCCACTTT. Translation gives CASSERSGGAASPLHF.